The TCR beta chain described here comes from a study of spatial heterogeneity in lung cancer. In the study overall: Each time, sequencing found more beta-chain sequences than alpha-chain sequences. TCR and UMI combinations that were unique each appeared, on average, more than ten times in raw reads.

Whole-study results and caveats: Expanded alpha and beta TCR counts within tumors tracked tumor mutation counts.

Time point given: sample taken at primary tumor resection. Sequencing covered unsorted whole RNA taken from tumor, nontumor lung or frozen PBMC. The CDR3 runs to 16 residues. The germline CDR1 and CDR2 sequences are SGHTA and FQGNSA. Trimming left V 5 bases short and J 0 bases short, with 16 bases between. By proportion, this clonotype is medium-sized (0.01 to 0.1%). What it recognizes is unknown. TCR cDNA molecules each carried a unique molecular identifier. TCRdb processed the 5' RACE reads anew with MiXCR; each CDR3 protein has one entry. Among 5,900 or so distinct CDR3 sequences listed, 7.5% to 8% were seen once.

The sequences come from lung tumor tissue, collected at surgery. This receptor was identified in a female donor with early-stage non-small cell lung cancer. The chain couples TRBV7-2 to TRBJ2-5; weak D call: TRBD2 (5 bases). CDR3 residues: CASSRGAATYQETQYF. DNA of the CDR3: TGTGCCAGCAGCCGGGGAGCAGCTACGTACCAAGAGACCCAGTACTTC.